Presented here are 19 T cell receptor beta chains from one specimen sequenced in a study of blood T cell repertoires in COVID-19. TCRdb's copy holds only in-frame clones and misses some; the assay was immunoSEQ multiplex PCR. This sample has fewer than 250,000 clones, with about 91% found just once. The specimen was PBMCs or T cells enriched from blood (not recorded which). The source of these receptors is a woman in her thirties with acute COVID-19.

This clone showed up just once. The chain employs TRBV2 and TRBJ1-4; D uncertain. V was shortened by 4 bases and J by 8 bases, with 20 bases between the two germline ends. This CDR3 comprises 16 residues. Per germline, CDR1 SNHLY and CDR2 FYNNEI. The CDR3 sequence: CASSVDEGVDGEKLFF. The CDR3, as DNA: TGTGCCAGCAGTGTCGACGAGGGTGTCGATGGCGAAAAACTGTTTTTT.

The V and J genes are TRBV7-9 and TRBJ1-5; a weak D match, TRBD1 (5 bases). V dropped 6 bases and J dropped 2 bases, with 11 bases sitting between them. CDR1 SEHNR and CDR2 FQNEAQ come from the germline V gene (reference sequence). The CDR3 has 14 residues. The CDR3 region is CASSSDKRNQPQHF. For the CDR3, the DNA is TGTGCCAGCAGTTCGGACAAACGCAATCAGCCCCAGCATTTT.

V usage is TRBV11-2 and J usage is TRBJ1-6, with a weak D call TRBD1 (5 bases). This CDR3 is built from 15 residues. CDR1 and CDR2 (germline): SGHAT, FQNNGV. Between the trimmed V and J ends, which lost 3 bases and 10 bases, there was a span of 16 bases. In DNA form, the CDR3 reads TGTGCCAGCAGCTTTCGGGACTCCGTTTTCTCACCCCTCCACTTT. Protein sequence: CASSFRDSVFSPLHF.

The gene calls are TRBV7-9 and TRBJ2-7, with 9 bases lining up with TRBD1. The CDR3 sequence is 19 residues long. CDR1 and CDR2 from the germline V gene are SEHNR and FQNEAQ (reference sequence). Trimming removed 5 bases from V and 3 bases from J; junction bases left unmatched: 20. In DNA form, the CDR3 reads TGTGCCAGCAGCGAATCCACCGGGACAGGGCGTACCTACTACTACGAGCAGTACTTC. It encodes CASSESTGTGRTYYYEQYF.

The CDR3 sequence: CASSKDRDDSPLHF. In nucleotides, the CDR3 is TGTGCCAGCAGCAAGGACAGGGACGATTCACCCCTCCACTTT. The rearrangement links TRBV9 to TRBJ1-6, with TRBD1 matching 8 bases. Per germline, CDR1 SGDLS and CDR2 YYNGEE. V was clipped by 4 bases and J by 8 bases; unmatched bases: 5. This CDR3 has 14 amino acids.

The V and J genes are TRBV15 and TRBJ2-3; 7 nucleotides align to TRBD1. Germline CDR1 is LNHNV and CDR2 is YYDKDF (reference sequence). The CDR3 runs 15 residues. The junction had 9 bases not matched to a gene; V was cut back by 1 base and J by 8 bases. The CDR3 region has the DNA TGTGCCACCAGCAGAGTAGGGGGCCGGCAGGCTACGCAGTATTTT. Protein product: CATSRVGGRQATQYF.

The CDR3 reads CASSLGQTGAQHF. The CDR3 coding sequence is TGTGCCAGCAGTCTGGGACAGACCGGGGCCCAGCATTTT. The chain couples TRBV9 to TRBJ1-5; 7 bases are a match to TRBD1. CDR3 length: 13 residues. In germline, CDR1 is SGDLS, CDR2 YYNGEE. J gave up 11 bases and V 5 bases, and 10 bases lay outside the gene matches. The full variable domain, its missing parts supplied by reference TRBV9 and TRBJ1-5, is DSGVTQTPKHLITATGQRVTLRCSPRSGDLSVYWYQQSLDQGLQFLIQYYNGEERAKGNILERFSAQQFPDLHSELNLSSLELGDSALYFCASSLGQTGAQHFGDGTRLSIL.

The V and J genes are TRBV5-8 and TRBJ1-5; 7 bases match TRBD1. From germline, CDR1 is SGHTS and CDR2 YDEGEE. V was pared by 4 bases and J by 7 bases, with 11 bases of the junction left unmatched. CDR3 length: 15 residues. The CDR3 nucleotides read TGTGCCAGCAGCGACACAGGGGCCGGGGTGCAGCCCCAGCATTTT. Its protein is CASSDTGAGVQPQHF.

V and J are TRBV27 and TRBJ1-2; D ambiguous. Germline CDR1 and CDR2: MNHEY and SMNVEV (reference sequence). Trimming took 6 bases from V and 3 from J, leaving 14 bases between them. The CDR3 covers 14 residues. CDR3 protein: CASRDTGVHYGYTF. The CDR3 DNA reads as TGTGCCAGCAGAGACACCGGGGTCCACTATGGCTACACCTTC.

A single count supports this clone. The V gene is TRBV9, the J gene TRBJ1-3, with a weak D call TRBD1 (6 bases). Germline CDR1 is SGDLS and CDR2 is YYNGEE. Between the trimmed V and J ends, which lost 3 bases and 0 bases, there was a span of 16 bases. The CDR3 extends over 17 amino acids. The CDR3 DNA follows: TGTGCCAGCAGCGCAGGCTATCAGGGGTACTCTGGAAACACCATATATTTT. Its translation: CASSAGYQGYSGNTIYF.

The chain links TRBV5-1 to TRBJ2-1, with 11 bases that match TRBD1. Germline V gene data show CDR1 as SGHRS and CDR2 as YFSETQ. J lost 8 bases, V lost 7 bases, and 5 bases had no gene match. This CDR3 spans 13 amino acids. CDR3 protein: CASSGTGGHEQFF. Here the CDR3 DNA reads TGCGCCAGCTCCGGGACAGGGGGGCATGAGCAGTTCTTC.

The rearrangement links TRBV19 to TRBJ2-1; D is unclear. CDR1 and CDR2 from the germline V gene are LNHDA and SQIVND (reference sequence). V was shortened by 1 base and J by 1 base, with 14 bases between the two germline ends. The CDR3 sequence is 17 residues long. The CDR3 sequence: CASSIVWARASYNEQFF. The CDR3 DNA reads TGTGCCAGTAGTATAGTATGGGCGCGTGCTTCCTACAATGAGCAGTTCTTC.

The chain links TRBV13 to TRBJ1-2; D is uncertain. V gave up 4 bases and J gave up 8 bases, with 14 bases separating them. The CDR3 is 13 amino acids. Germline V lookup: CDR1 PRHDT, CDR2 FYEKMQ (reference sequence). In nucleotides, the CDR3 is TGTGCCAGCAGCTATGAGGCTTCCGGGGGCTACACCTTC. Translating gives CASSYEASGGYTF.

The gene calls are TRBV6-5 and TRBJ2-1, with a weak D call TRBD1 (6 bases). There are 15 residues in the CDR3. Germline CDR1 MNHEY, CDR2 SVGAGI. Trimming took off 7 bases at V and 0 bases at J, with 13 bases between the two ends. DNA of the CDR3: TGTGCCAGCATGGACAGACTAAACTCCTACAATGAGCAGTTCTTC. Translation: CASMDRLNSYNEQFF.

CDR3 amino acids: CASSGGPRSSYNSPLHF. The DNA for the CDR3 is TGCGCCAGCAGTGGAGGGCCACGGAGCTCCTATAATTCACCCCTCCACTTT. The V gene is TRBV10-2, the J gene TRBJ1-6; D uncertain. V lost 4 bases, J lost 0 bases, and 13 bases lay in between. CDR3 length equals 17 residues. Germline V gives CDR1 WSHSY, CDR2 SAAADI.

The chain uses TRBV18 and TRBJ2-5; maybe TRBD2 (5 bases). The CDR3 sequence is 13 residues long. Germline CDR1 reads KGHSH; CDR2 reads LQKENI. V was cut by 6 bases and J by 2 bases, with 10 bases left in between. This chain's CDR3 is CASSPGMQETQYF. The CDR3, as DNA: TGTGCCAGCTCCCCGGGAATGCAAGAGACCCAGTACTTC.

For this clone: In the same sample, other DNA sequences code for this CDR3. The chain has TRBV5-1 and TRBJ1-3; the match to TRBD1 covers 8 bases. The trim removed 2 bases at V and 0 bases at J, leaving 4 bases unmatched. The germline CDR1 and CDR2 sequences are SGHRS and YFSETQ. The CDR3 is made up of 16 amino acids. The CDR3 sequence: CASSLGQGLSGNTIYF. The CDR3 region has the DNA TGCGCCAGCAGCTTAGGACAGGGCCTCTCTGGAAACACCATATATTTT.

This chain joins TRBV24-1 and TRBJ1-6, with 8 bases matching TRBD1. The germline V gene encodes CDR1 KGHDR and CDR2 SFDVKD. The CDR3 runs 17 residues. V dropped 2 bases and J dropped 7; count of bases not matched to a gene: 9. The CDR3 coding sequence is TGTGCCACCAGTGATTCAGGGACAGGACCGGCCAATTCACCCCTCCACTTT. The encoded protein is CATSDSGTGPANSPLHF.

The chain uses TRBV6-2 or TRBV6-3 and TRBJ2-5; D is uncertain. The germline V and J ends were trimmed by 1 base and 2 bases, with 14 bases remaining between them. In germline, CDR1 is MNHEY, CDR2 SVGEGT. The CDR3 is 16 residues long. CDR3 in amino acids: CASSYLWRQLQETQYF. In DNA form, the CDR3 reads TGTGCCAGCAGTTACTTATGGCGGCAGTTGCAAGAGACCCAGTACTTC.